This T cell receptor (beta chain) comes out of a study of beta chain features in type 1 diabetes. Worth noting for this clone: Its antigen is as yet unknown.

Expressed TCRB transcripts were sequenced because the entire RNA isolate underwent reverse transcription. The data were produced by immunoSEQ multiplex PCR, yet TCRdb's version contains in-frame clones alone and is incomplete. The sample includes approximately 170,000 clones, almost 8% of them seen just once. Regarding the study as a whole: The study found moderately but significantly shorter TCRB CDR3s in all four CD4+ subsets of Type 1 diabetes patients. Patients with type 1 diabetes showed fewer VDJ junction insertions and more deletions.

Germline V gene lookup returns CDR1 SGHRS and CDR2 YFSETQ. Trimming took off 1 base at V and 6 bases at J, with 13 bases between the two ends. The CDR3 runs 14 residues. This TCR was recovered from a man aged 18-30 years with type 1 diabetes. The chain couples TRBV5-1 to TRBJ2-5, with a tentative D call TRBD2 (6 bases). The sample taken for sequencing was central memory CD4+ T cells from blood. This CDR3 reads CASSLSGDSKTQYF. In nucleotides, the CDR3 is TGCGCCAGCAGCTTGAGTGGGGACTCGAAGACCCAGTACTTC.